This T cell receptor (beta chain) comes out of a study of technical replicates of blood from several donors. Libraries were prepared by immunoSEQ multiplex PCR; TCRdb keeps only in-frame clonotypes and omits some of them. Of about 84,000 clones listed, 95% to 98% are singletons. Germline CDR1 MGHRA, CDR2 YSYEKL. The CDR3 consists of 16 residues. J lost 9 bases, V lost 4 bases, and 9 bases had no gene match. This receptor was taken from a human donor in good health. Sequencing input: T cells isolated from PBMCs. This chain connects TRBV4-1 to TRBJ2-1; 13 bases match TRBD2. As DNA, the CDR3 is TGCGCCAGCAGCCTCCTGACTAGCGGGGGGCCCCCTGAGCAGTTCTTC. Translating it yields CASSLLTSGGPPEQFF.